This TCR beta chain comes out of a study of shared T cell receptors in the human thymus. The CDR3 covers 14 residues. The ends lost 6 bases at V and 2 bases at J; junction bases unmatched: 5. Germline V gene lookup returns CDR1 MNHNY and CDR2 SVGAGI (reference sequence). TCRdb keeps only in-frame clones here, not all; method: immunoSEQ multiplex PCR. The sample has about 660,000 clones, roughly 90% seen once. The same data also contributed to another study, on human thymus T cells. That paper notes: Reports from related research described highly overlapping thymic repertoires among unrelated individuals.

Sequencing input: thymocytes. The V gene is TRBV6-6, the J gene TRBJ2-7; 9 bases align to TRBD1. The TCR comes from a boy less than two years old with a congenital heart defect. CDR3: CASSRRTGAYEQYF. CDR3 sequence (DNA): TGTGCCAGCAGCAGACGGACAGGGGCCTACGAGCAGTACTTC.